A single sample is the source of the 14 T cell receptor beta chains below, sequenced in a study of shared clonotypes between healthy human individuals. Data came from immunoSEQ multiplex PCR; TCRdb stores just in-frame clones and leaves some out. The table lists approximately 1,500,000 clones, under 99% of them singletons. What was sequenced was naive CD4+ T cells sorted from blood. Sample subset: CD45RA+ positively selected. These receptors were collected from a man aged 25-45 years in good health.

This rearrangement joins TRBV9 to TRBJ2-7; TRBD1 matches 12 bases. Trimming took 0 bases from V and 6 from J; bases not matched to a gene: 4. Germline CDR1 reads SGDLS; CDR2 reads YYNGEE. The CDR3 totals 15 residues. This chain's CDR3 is CASSVGDRGHPEQYF. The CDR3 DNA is TGTGCCAGCAGCGTAGGGGACAGGGGGCATCCCGAGCAGTACTTC.

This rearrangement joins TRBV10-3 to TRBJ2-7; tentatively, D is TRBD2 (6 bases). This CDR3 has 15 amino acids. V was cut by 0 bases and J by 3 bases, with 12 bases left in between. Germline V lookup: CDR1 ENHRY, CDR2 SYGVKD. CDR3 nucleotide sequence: TGTGCCATCAGTGAGTCCGCGGGACGGATCTACGAGCAGTACTTC. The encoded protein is CAISESAGRIYEQYF.

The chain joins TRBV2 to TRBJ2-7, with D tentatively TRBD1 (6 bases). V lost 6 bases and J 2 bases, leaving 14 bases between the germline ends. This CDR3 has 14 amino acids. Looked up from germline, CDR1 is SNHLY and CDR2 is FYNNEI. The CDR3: CASRKDSFTYEQYF. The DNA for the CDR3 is TGTGCCAGCAGGAAGGACAGCTTTACCTACGAGCAGTACTTC.

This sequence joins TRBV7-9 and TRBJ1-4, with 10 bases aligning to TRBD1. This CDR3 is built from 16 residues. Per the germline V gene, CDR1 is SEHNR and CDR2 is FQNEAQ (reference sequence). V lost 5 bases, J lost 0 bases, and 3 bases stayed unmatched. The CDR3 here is CASSRQGAATNEKLFF. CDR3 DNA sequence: TGTGCCAGCAGCAGACAGGGGGCTGCAACTAATGAAAAACTGTTTTTT.

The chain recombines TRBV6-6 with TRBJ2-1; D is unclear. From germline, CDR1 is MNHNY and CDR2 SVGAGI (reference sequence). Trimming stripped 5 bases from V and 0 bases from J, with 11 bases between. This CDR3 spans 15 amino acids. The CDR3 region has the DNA TGTGCCAGCAGTCCGGACCCAAGCTCCTACAATGAGCAGTTCTTC. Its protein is CASSPDPSSYNEQFF.

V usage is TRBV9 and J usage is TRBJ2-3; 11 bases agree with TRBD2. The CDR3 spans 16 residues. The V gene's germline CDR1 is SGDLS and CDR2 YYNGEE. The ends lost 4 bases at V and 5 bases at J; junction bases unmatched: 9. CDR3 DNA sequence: TGTGCCAGCAGCTCCCGGACTAGCGGGCTCGGAGATACGCAGTATTTT. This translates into CASSSRTSGLGDTQYF.

Here the CDR3 reads CASRQRNFGNTIYF. In DNA, the CDR3 is TGTGCCAGCAGGCAGCGAAATTTTGGAAACACCATATATTTT. The V gene is TRBV28, the J gene TRBJ1-3; no firm D call. This CDR3 contains 14 residues. Between the trimmed V and J ends, which lost 6 bases and 3 bases, there was a span of 12 bases. From germline, CDR1 is MDHEN and CDR2 SYDVKM. Full variable domain (outside the CDR3, taken from reference TRBV28 and TRBJ1-3): DVKVTQSSRYLVKRTGEKVFLECVQDMDHENMFWYRQDPGLGLRLIYFSYDVKMKEKGDIPEGYSVSREKKERFSLILESASTNQTSMYLCASRQRNFGNTIYFGEGSWLTVV.

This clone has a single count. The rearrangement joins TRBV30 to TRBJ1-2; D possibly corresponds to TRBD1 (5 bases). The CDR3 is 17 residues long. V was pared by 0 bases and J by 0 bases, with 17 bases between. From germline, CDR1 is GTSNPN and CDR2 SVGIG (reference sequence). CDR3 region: CAWSVFDRFNPNYGYTF. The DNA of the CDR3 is TGTGCCTGGAGTGTTTTCGACAGATTCAACCCTAACTATGGCTACACCTTC.

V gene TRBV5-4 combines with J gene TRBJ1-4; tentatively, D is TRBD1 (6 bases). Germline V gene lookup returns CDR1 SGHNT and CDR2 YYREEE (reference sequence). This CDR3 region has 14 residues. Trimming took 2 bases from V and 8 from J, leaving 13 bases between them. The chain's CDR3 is CASSFGGSGEKLFF. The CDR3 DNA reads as TGTGCCAGCAGCTTTGGGGGCTCGGGCGAAAAACTGTTTTTT. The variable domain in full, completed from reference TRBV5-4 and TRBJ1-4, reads ETGVTQSPTHLIKTRGQQVTLRCSSQSGHNTVSWYQQALGQGPQFIFQYYREEENGRGNFPPRFSGLQFPNYSSELNVNALELDDSALYLCASSFGGSGEKLFFGSGTQLSVL.

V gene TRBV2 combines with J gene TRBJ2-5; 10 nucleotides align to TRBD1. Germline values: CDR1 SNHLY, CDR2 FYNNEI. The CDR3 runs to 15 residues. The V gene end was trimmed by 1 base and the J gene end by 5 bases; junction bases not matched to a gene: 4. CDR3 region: CASSEGGQGGETQYF. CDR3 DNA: TGTGCCAGCAGTGAAGGCGGACAGGGGGGTGAGACCCAGTACTTC.

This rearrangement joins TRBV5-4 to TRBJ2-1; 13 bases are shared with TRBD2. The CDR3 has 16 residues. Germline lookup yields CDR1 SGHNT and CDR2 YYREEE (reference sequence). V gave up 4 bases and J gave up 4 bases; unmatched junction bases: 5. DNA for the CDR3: TGTGCCAGCAGCGCGGGACTAGCGGGGAAGTACAATGAGCAGTTCTTC. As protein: CASSAGLAGKYNEQFF.

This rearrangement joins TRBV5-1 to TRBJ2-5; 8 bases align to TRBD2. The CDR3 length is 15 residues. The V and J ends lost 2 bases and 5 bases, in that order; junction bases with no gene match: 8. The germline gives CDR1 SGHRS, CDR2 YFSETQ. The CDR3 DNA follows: TGCGCCAGCAGCTTAGCCGGGACTAGTGAGGAGACCCAGTACTTC. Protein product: CASSLAGTSEETQYF.

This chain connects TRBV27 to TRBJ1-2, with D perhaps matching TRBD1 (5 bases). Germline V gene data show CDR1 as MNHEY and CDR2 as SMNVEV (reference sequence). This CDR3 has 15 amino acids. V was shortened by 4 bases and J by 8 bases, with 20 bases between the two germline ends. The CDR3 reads CASSWLGDRQGGYTF. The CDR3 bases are TGTGCCAGCAGTTGGTTGGGGGATAGGCAAGGGGGCTACACCTTC.

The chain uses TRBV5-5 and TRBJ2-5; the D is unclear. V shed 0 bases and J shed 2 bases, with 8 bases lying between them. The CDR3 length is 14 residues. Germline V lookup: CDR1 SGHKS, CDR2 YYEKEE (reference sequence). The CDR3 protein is CASSLVHIQETQYF. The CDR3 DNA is TGTGCCAGCAGCTTGGTCCATATTCAAGAGACCCAGTACTTC.